This T cell receptor (beta chain) was profiled in a study of human T cells and chemical hapten exposure. At the level of the study: The cohort included alopecia areata under or over 50% scalp, totalis and universalis.

The germline V gene has CDR1 SEHNR and CDR2 FQNEAQ (reference sequence). This CDR3 spans 14 amino acids. The V and J ends lost 4 bases and 0 bases respectively, with 9 bases between them. General study results and limits: The number of TCRs over 1 in 1000 frequency stayed unchanged after DPC.

This clonotype was detected only a few times. Its specificity is not known. Time point defined: patch test 1, 2 weeks after DPC sensitization. Regarding treatment: therapeutic diphenylcyclopropenone sensitization with weekly scalp DPC. Via MiXCR, TCRdb re-called the RACE reads, giving one row per CDR3 protein. The repertoire includes approximately 400,000 distinct CDR3 sequences, around 5% of them detected once, and approximately 2.1% sits in the top ten. The sequenced sample was whole blood, obtained in connection with sensitization to the hapten diphenylcyclopropenone (DPC). The sequence derives from a woman between 50 and 59 years old with alopecia areata. Some clones in this sample may be carry-over from other donors' samples. The chain links TRBV7-9 to TRBJ2-5, with D perhaps matching TRBD1 (6 bases). The CDR3 DNA is TGTGCCAGCAGCTGGACAGAGTACCAAGAGACCCAGTACTTC. It encodes CASSWTEYQETQYF. Full variable domain (rest looked up from reference TRBV7-9 and TRBJ2-5): DTGVSQNPRHKITKRGQNVTFRCDPISEHNRLYWYRQTLGQGPEFLTYFQNEAQLEKSRLLSDRFSAERPKGSFSTLEIQRTEQGDSAMYLCASSWTEYQETQYFGPGTRLLVL.